This entry is about one T cell receptor (beta chain). Its antigen is currently unknown. This entry comes from a study of Ad26.COV2.S vaccination and SARS-CoV-2 variants. Study overall: Donor allocation was to the COV1001 Ad26.COV2.S trial arm.

Germline-derived CDR1 and CDR2 are LGHDT and YNNKEL (reference sequence). The CDR3 sequence is 19 residues long. V was cut by 4 bases and J by 3 bases, with 24 bases left in between. Generated by immunoSEQ multiplex PCR, the TCRdb table keeps only in-frame clones and is missing some. In the table there are about 320,000 clones, 85% to 90% of which are singletons. Treatment reported: 15 to 20 received Ad26.COV2.S at low or high dose, single or two shots; five or six received placebo; per-sample allocation not given. On day 63 after the first injection, vaccine and placebo recipients gave samples. Findings and limits, study-wide: Marked by substantial breadth, spike-specific CD8+ and CD4+ T cell responses were reportedly seen after vaccination.

The TCR was taken from a person between 18 and 65 years old who received the Ad26.COV2.S COVID-19 vaccine or a placebo. The specimen was peripheral blood, collected in a trial of Ad26.COV2.S vaccine versus placebo. The rearrangement joins TRBV3-1 (or the pseudogene TRBV3-2) to TRBJ1-4; no firm D call. CDR3 sequence: CASSRGVGEKEVANEKLFF. The CDR3 DNA follows: TGTGCCAGCAGCCGAGGAGTCGGGGAGAAAGAAGTCGCTAATGAAAAACTGTTTTTT.